These 28 T cell receptor beta chains came from one sample sequenced in a study of T cells in Graves' hyperthyroidism and ophthalmopathy. Researchers amplified the TCR beta CDR3 regions from RNA transcripts. The HTBI primer set served for first-round RT-PCR of the TCR CDR3. TCRdb ran MiXCR on the multiplex PCR reads and lists one entry per CDR3 protein. The profile covers 400,000 to 450,000 distinct CDR3 sequences, with roughly 14% appearing a single time and about 13% taken by the ten largest. The sequencing input was blood. The receptors here all came from a man younger than 35 with Graves' ophthalmopathy.

This rearrangement joins TRBV6-1 to TRBJ2-1; D ambiguous. From germline, CDR1 is MNHNS and CDR2 SASEGT. V lost 6 bases and J lost 0, with 9 bases in between. This CDR3 contains 14 residues. Written as DNA, the CDR3 is TGTGCCAGCAGCCGGGCTAGCTCCTACAATGAGCAGTTCTTC. Protein: CASSRASSYNEQFF.

This clonotype has at least ten counts. The chain carries TRBV3-1 and TRBJ1-4, with a possible D match to TRBD1 (5 bases). This CDR3 is built from 15 residues. V lost 4 bases, J lost 8 bases, and 17 bases lay in between. Germline V gene sequence: CDR1 LGHDT, CDR2 YNNKEL (reference sequence). The CDR3 coding sequence is TGTGCCAGCAGCCCCTCACCGGGACCTGAAGAAAAACTGTTTTTT. Its protein is CASSPSPGPEEKLFF.

The sample holds a few counts of this clonotype. The CDR3 DNA reads as TGTGCCAGCAGCCGAGCGGGGGGCGGGAGGGTTAATGAGCAGTTCTTC. It codes for CASSRAGGGRVNEQFF. The rearrangement links TRBV25-1 to TRBJ2-1; TRBD2 matches at 9 bases. V shed 6 bases, J shed 7 bases, and the junction held 13 bases outside the gene matches. The germline gives CDR1 MGHDK, CDR2 SYGVNS. CDR3 size: 16 residues.

This clonotype has more than one count but fewer than ten. This chain joins TRBV5-1 and TRBJ2-7, with TRBD1 as a possible D gene (5 bases). CDR3 size: 13 residues. V lost 4 bases and J lost 2, with 10 bases in between. Germline V gene lookup returns CDR1 SGHRS and CDR2 YFSETQ. The CDR3 loop reads CASSLRQPYEQYF. The CDR3 DNA sequence: TGCGCCAGCAGCCTAAGACAGCCCTACGAGCAGTACTTC.

This clonotype was recorded a few times. The chain links TRBV4-1 to TRBJ2-3, with D tentatively TRBD2 (6 bases). The V gene's germline CDR1 is MGHRA and CDR2 YSYEKL. This CDR3 region has 14 residues. V was clipped by 1 base and J by 4 bases, with 9 bases between them. The CDR3 loop is CASSQVGTSDTQYF. The CDR3 nucleotides read TGCGCCAGCAGCCAAGTAGGGACTTCAGATACGCAGTATTTT.

This clonotype was seen many times. The chain combines TRBV24-1 with TRBJ1-1; D may be TRBD1 (5 bases). CDR1 is KGHDR and CDR2 is SFDVKD in the germline V gene. This CDR3 region has 13 residues. Trimming left V 7 bases short and J 4 bases short, with 12 bases between. CDR3 region: CATSAWGGTEAFF. Written as DNA, the CDR3 is TGTGCCACCAGCGCGTGGGGGGGCACTGAAGCTTTCTTT.

This clonotype appeared many times. This chain links TRBV6-1 with TRBJ2-3; D uncertain. V dropped 6 bases and J dropped 1 base, with 11 bases sitting between them. The CDR3 sequence is 14 residues long. Germline V lookup: CDR1 MNHNS, CDR2 SASEGT. The CDR3 here is CASRRATGTDTQYF. The CDR3 DNA is TGTGCCAGCAGAAGGGCCACTGGCACAGATACGCAGTATTTT.

This clonotype was observed many times. This sequence joins TRBV6-1 and TRBJ2-7; 8 bases line up with TRBD1. Per the germline V gene, CDR1 is MNHNS and CDR2 is SASEGT. The CDR3 consists of 18 residues. V trimming: 7 bases; J trimming: 1 base; junction bases outside the gene matches: 18. The CDR3 DNA reads TGTGCCAGCACCCTGGGAACGCCCTGGACAGGGCGGTCCTACGAGCAGTACTTC. This encodes CASTLGTPWTGRSYEQYF.

This clonotype was counted between two and nine times. The chain uses TRBV20-1 and TRBJ2-2; D not resolved. The germline gives CDR1 DFQATT, CDR2 SNEGSKA (reference sequence). The CDR3 is 15 amino acids. V lost 1 base and J 7 bases, leaving 16 bases between the germline ends. This CDR3 reads CSARANRALGGELFF. The CDR3, as DNA: TGCAGTGCTAGAGCTAACCGGGCCCTGGGCGGGGAGCTGTTTTTT.

In this sample, this clonotype turned up many times. This chain uses TRBV18 with TRBJ2-3, with TRBD2 identical over 8 bases. CDR3 length equals 16 residues. In germline, CDR1 is KGHSH, CDR2 LQKENI. V was clipped by 3 bases and J by 5 bases; unmatched bases: 10. The DNA for the CDR3 is TGTGCCAGCTCACCCGGTATAGCGGGAATACAAGATACGCAGTATTTT. It codes for CASSPGIAGIQDTQYF.

This clonotype was detected ten times or more. The CDR3 reads CASRTGTASNQPQHF. The CDR3 DNA reads TGTGCCAGTAGAACAGGGACGGCGAGCAATCAGCCCCAGCATTTT. The rearrangement uses TRBV19 and TRBJ1-5, with D possibly being TRBD1 (6 bases). V lost 6 bases and J lost 1, with 13 bases in between. Germline loops: CDR1 LNHDA, CDR2 SQIVND (reference sequence). The CDR3 has 15 amino acids.

This clonotype was observed many times. CDR3 bases: TGTGCCAGCAGCGCGGGTTGGGCTGAAGCTTTCTTT. Translating it yields CASSAGWAEAFF. The chain carries TRBV7-2 and TRBJ1-1; D uncertain. Between the trimmed V and J ends, which lost 5 bases and 6 bases, there was a span of 10 bases. From germline, CDR1 is SGHTA and CDR2 FQGNSA. This CDR3 comprises 12 residues.

The chain joins TRBV5-1 to TRBJ2-3; D unresolved. Trimming shortened V by 4 bases and J by 6 bases, and 15 bases separated the two germline ends. This CDR3 spans 14 amino acids. The germline V gene has CDR1 SGHRS and CDR2 YFSETQ. In DNA form, the CDR3 reads TGCGCCAGCAGCCGACTTCTAGAATTGGATACGCAGTATTTT. Translating gives CASSRLLELDTQYF.

Concerning this clonotype: One end of the junction varies from germline; a read error may be responsible. The chain couples TRBV6-1 to TRBJ1-2; a possible D gene is TRBD1 (6 bases). CDR1 and CDR2 (germline): MNHNS, SASEGT. This CDR3 is 17 amino acids long. In nucleotides, the CDR3 is TGTGCCATCAGTGAGTCGACAAGGACAGTGACTAACTATGGCTACACCTTC. Protein: CAISESTRTVTNYGYTF.

In its sample, this clonotype was seen many times. The chain has TRBV6-1 and TRBJ1-5; D is uncertain. Germline V gene data show CDR1 as MNHNS and CDR2 as SASEGT. The CDR3 extends over 14 amino acids. V was shortened by 5 bases and J by 3 bases, with 11 bases between the two germline ends. For the CDR3, the DNA is TGTGCCAGCAGTTATGGACCGATCAATCAGCCCCAGCATTTT. It specifies CASSYGPINQPQHF.

This clonotype was seen a handful of times. The rearrangement links TRBV19 to TRBJ2-5, with TRBD2 as a possible D gene (6 bases). Trimming removed 5 bases from V and 5 bases from J, with 12 bases in between. The CDR3 sequence is 13 residues long. Germline V gene sequence: CDR1 LNHDA, CDR2 SQIVND (reference sequence). Here the CDR3 DNA reads TGTGCCAGTAGTGGGGGAGGACCCGAGACCCAGTACTTC. Translation: CASSGGGPETQYF.

The sample holds many counts of this clonotype. The chain recombines TRBV6-1 with TRBJ2-1, with unresolved D. Germline CDR1 and CDR2: MNHNS and SASEGT. This CDR3 region has 17 residues. V was cut by 5 bases and J by 0 bases, with 17 bases left in between. The CDR3 region has the DNA TGTGCCAGCAGTCGACATAGCAGGCGGAGCTCCTACAATGAGCAGTTCTTC. Amino acid sequence: CASSRHSRRSSYNEQFF.

This clonotype was recorded a few times. The genes are TRBV10-3 and TRBJ1-1; 7 bases fit TRBD1. J lost 1 base, V lost 3 bases, and 2 bases had no gene match. Looked up from germline, CDR1 is ENHRY and CDR2 is SYGVKD. This CDR3 region has 14 residues. The chain's CDR3 is CAISERGQNTEAFF. The CDR3 nucleotides read TGTGCCATCAGTGAAAGGGGGCAGAACACTGAAGCTTTCTTT.

The table lists this clonotype with many counts. This chain uses TRBV2 with TRBJ1-6; 7 positions agree with TRBD1. CDR1 is SNHLY, CDR2 FYNNEI, per germline. The CDR3 loop spans 15 amino acids. Trimming at V came to 0 bases and at J to 6 bases, leaving 2 bases not matched to a gene. In DNA, the CDR3 is TGTGCCAGCAGTGAAGCGGGACAGCCTAATTCACCCCTCCACTTT. Translating it yields CASSEAGQPNSPLHF.

This clonotype was seen at least ten times. Mismatch with germline at one junction end may stem from a read error. V usage is TRBV5-1 and J usage is TRBJ2-3; 10 positions agree with TRBD2. CDR1 and CDR2 from the germline V gene are SGHRS and YFSETQ. The CDR3 has 15 amino acids. CDR3 sequence: CASSLAGGSTDTQYF. DNA for the CDR3: TGTGCCAGCAGCTTAGCGGGAGGAAGCACAGATACGCAGTATTTT.

This clonotype was recorded a few times. The V and J genes are TRBV5-6 and TRBJ2-2, with 9 bases fitting TRBD2. Trimming removed 4 bases from V and 1 base from J; junction bases left unmatched: 5. Germline-derived CDR1 and CDR2 are SGHDT and YYEEEE. The CDR3 totals 16 residues. As DNA, the CDR3 is TGTGCCAGCAGCAATAGCGGGAGCCTGAACACCGGGGAGCTGTTTTTT. Protein product: CASSNSGSLNTGELFF.

In its sample, this clonotype was seen many times. The chain uses TRBV3-1 and TRBJ1-1; D unresolved. CDR3 length: 14 residues. The germline V and J ends were trimmed by 1 base and 4 bases, with 10 bases remaining between them. The germline V gene has CDR1 LGHDT and CDR2 YNNKEL (reference sequence). The CDR3 loop reads CASSQGVRATEAFF. CDR3 nucleotides: TGTGCCAGCAGCCAAGGGGTGCGGGCCACTGAAGCTTTCTTT.

In its sample, this clonotype was seen many times. The V gene is TRBV7-2, the J gene TRBJ2-2, with no clear D. This CDR3 has 15 residues. CDR1 and CDR2 from the germline V gene are SGHTA and FQGNSA. V dropped 1 base and J dropped 4 bases, with 10 bases sitting between them. Here the CDR3 reads CASSLEILTTGELFF. CDR3 bases: TGTGCCAGCAGCTTAGAAATCCTCACCACCGGGGAGCTGTTTTTT.

In the case of this clonotype: The junction shows a germline mismatch at one end, possibly a read error. The chain carries TRBV13 and TRBJ2-1; TRBD1 matches at 7 bases. The length of the CDR3 is 14 residues. The germline gives CDR1 PRHDT, CDR2 FYEKMQ (reference sequence). CDR3 nucleotide sequence: TGCGCCAGCAGCGTTGGGACAGTATACAATGAGCAGTTCTTC. The encoded protein is CASSVGTVYNEQFF. The full variable domain, rest sourced from reference TRBV13 and TRBJ2-1, is AAGVIQSPRHLIKEKRETATLKCYPIPRHDTVYWYQQGPGQDPQFLISFYEKMQSDKGSIPDRFSAQQFSDYHSELNMSSLELGDSALYFCASSVGTVYNEQFFGPGTRLTVL.

This clonotype was seen many times. The rearrangement joins TRBV12-3 or TRBV12-4 to TRBJ1-1, with D perhaps TRBD1 (5 bases). Trimming cost V 3 bases and J 4 bases, with 9 bases left between them. This CDR3 spans 13 amino acids. CDR3 amino acids: CASSFFRGTEAFF. CDR3 sequence (DNA): TGTGCCAGCAGTTTTTTTAGGGGCACTGAAGCTTTCTTT.

Details on this clonotype: Since a much larger clone is just one base distant, this may be a read error. The V gene is TRBV12-3 or TRBV12-4, the J gene TRBJ1-1, with 8 positions matching TRBD1. Trimming took 6 bases from V and 2 from J; bases not matched to a gene: 5. The CDR3 has 14 amino acids. The DNA of the CDR3 is TGTGCCAGCAGGATGACAGGGGTAAACACTGAAGCTTTCTTT. Protein product: CASRMTGVNTEAFF.

About this clonotype itself: This may be a read error, as it is one base from a much larger clone. The gene calls are TRBV7-8 and TRBJ1-4; the match to TRBD1 covers 10 bases. Germline CDR1 and CDR2: SGHVS and FQNEAQ. CDR3 size: 18 residues. CDR3 region: CASSLARDRGATNEKLVF. In nucleotides, the CDR3 is TGTGCCAGCAGCTTAGCCCGGGACAGGGGAGCAACTAATGAAAAACTGGTTTTT. Filled out from reference TRBV7-8 and TRBJ1-4, the complete variable domain reads GAGVSQSPRYKVAKRGQDVALRCDPISGHVSLFWYQQALGQGPEFLTYFQNEAQLDKSGLPSDRFFAERPEGSVSTLKIQRTQQEDSAVYLCASSLARDRGATNEKLVFGSGTQLSVL.

There are many counts of this clonotype. The chain couples TRBV7-9 to TRBJ2-3; weak D call: TRBD2 (6 bases). V lost 5 bases to trimming and J lost 1 base, with 16 bases between them. The CDR3 sequence is 16 residues long. The germline CDR1 and CDR2 sequences are SEHNR and FQNEAQ (reference sequence). The CDR3 DNA is TGTGCCAGCAGCGCTTACCGGACTACTGGCACAGATACGCAGTATTTT. Amino acid sequence: CASSAYRTTGTDTQYF.